This TCR beta chain comes out of a study of blood T cell repertoires in COVID-19. Some clones are missing from TCRdb's copy, which holds only in-frame ones; the method was immunoSEQ multiplex PCR. In the table there are about 300,000 clones, 85% to 90% of which are singletons. V gave up 2 bases and J gave up 1 base; unmatched junction bases: 10. The germline CDR1 and CDR2 sequences are KGHSH and LQKENI. The CDR3 has 18 amino acids. Input material: peripheral blood. The chain has TRBV18 and TRBJ2-2, with 7 bases fitting TRBD1. The receptor's source is a woman between 45 and 60 years old with COVID-19, enrolled during active disease. DNA for the CDR3: TGTGCCAGCTCACCAGAATATTTGGGGACAGAGAACACCGGGGAGCTGTTTTTT. It specifies CASSPEYLGTENTGELFF. The entire variable domain, with the rest obtained from reference TRBV18 and TRBJ2-2, is as follows: NAGVMQNPRHLVRRRGQEARLRCSPMKGHSHVYWYRQLPEEGLKFMVYLQKENIIDESGMPKERFSAEFPKEGPSILRIQQVVRGDSAAYFCASSPEYLGTENTGELFFGEGSRLTVL.